The entry that follows covers one TCR beta chain sequence. This entry is derived from a study of shared clonotypes between healthy human individuals. The V end lost 5 bases, the J end lost 6 bases, and 12 bases lay between the germline ends. CDR1 is SGHRS and CDR2 is YFSETQ in the germline V gene. The CDR3 totals 12 residues. Produced via immunoSEQ multiplex PCR; TCRdb's table is partial and in-frame only. Found here are some 550,000 clones, around 97% of them singletons; the top ten hold 0.045% to 0.06%. This TCR was recovered from a woman in her 30s in good health. J is TRBJ2-7 and V is TRBV5-1; a possible D gene is TRBD1 (6 bases). What was sequenced was naive CD4+ T cells sorted from blood. The subset: CD45RA+ positively selected. CDR3 sequence: CASSQGYFEQYF. The CDR3 DNA follows: TGCGCCAGCAGTCAGGGGTACTTCGAGCAGTACTTC.